This T cell receptor (beta chain) was found in a study of PD-1 blockade in classical Hodgkin lymphoma. The study, taken as a whole, reports: Complete responders started with a diversity level that resembled newly diagnosed patients at baseline. Healthy donors reportedly exceeded newly diagnosed patients in baseline TCR diversity. CD4+ TCR diversity, unlike CD8+, climbed significantly by C4D1.

Clones were read by immunoSEQ multiplex PCR, and TCRdb kept only the in-frame ones, dropping some. The table shows 40,000 or so clones, with about 85% occurring only once. Only one count was recorded for this clone. Its cognate antigen is unknown. Other DNA sequences in the sample encode the same CDR3. CDR1 and CDR2 (germline): SGHRS, YFSETQ. CDR3 length: 11 amino acids. V lost 0 bases and J lost 7, with 2 bases in between. No patient escaped relapse after autologous stem cell transplantation, and brentuximab vedotin exposure varied. Patients had relapsed/refractory classical Hodgkin lymphoma with complete response, partial response or progressive disease as best response.

This TCR was sampled from a human donor with classical Hodgkin lymphoma. The V call is TRBV5-1, the J call TRBJ2-1; D remains unclear. The sequenced sample was peripheral blood mononuclear cells (PBMCs), obtained before the second cycle of nivolumab. CDR3 DNA sequence: TGCGCCAGCAGCTTGGGGAATGAGCAGTTCTTC. This sequence encodes CASSLGNEQFF.